This TCR beta chain was documented in a study of identical twins. MiXCR, applied by TCRdb to the 5' RACE reads, yields one record per CDR3 protein. The table shows roughly 720,000 distinct CDR3 sequences, with 15% to 20% occurring only once. This clonotype was counted a few times. Per the germline V gene, CDR1 is LNHDA and CDR2 is SQIVND (reference sequence). Between the trimmed V and J ends, which lost 11 bases and 7 bases, there was a span of 18 bases. The CDR3 runs to 13 residues. The same specimen was also included in a second study, on T cells expressing NK-cell markers. As that report states: Source material for TCR beta repertoires consisted of sorted CD3+CD56+NKG2C+, CD3+CD56+NKG2C- and CD3+CD56-NKG2C+ T cells. The study found dominant NKG2C+ clonotypes at about 1.0-8% of CD8+ T cells in six donors.

Sequenced material: PBMCs. This sequence originates from a woman aged 18-35 years in good health. The chain links TRBV19 to TRBJ2-4; perhaps TRBD1 as D (6 bases). CDR3 nucleotide sequence: TGTGCCGGTGGACAGCCCCCGTCCAACATTCAGTACTTC. Translation gives CAGGQPPSNIQYF.